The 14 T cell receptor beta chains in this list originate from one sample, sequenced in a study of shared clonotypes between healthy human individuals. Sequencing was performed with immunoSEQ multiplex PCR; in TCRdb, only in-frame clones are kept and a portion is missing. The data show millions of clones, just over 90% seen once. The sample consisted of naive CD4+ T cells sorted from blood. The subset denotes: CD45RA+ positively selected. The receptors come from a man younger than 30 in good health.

The CDR3 DNA reads as TGTGCCAGCAGCTTATTCGGCGGGGACTCCTACGAGCAGTACTTC. Residues: CASSLFGGDSYEQYF. V usage is TRBV11-3 and J usage is TRBJ2-7, with D possibly being TRBD2 (6 bases). The CDR3 has 15 amino acids. Germline CDR1 and CDR2: SGHNT and YENEEA. The V end lost 2 bases, the J end lost 0 bases, and 11 bases lay between the germline ends.

The CDR3 loop is CASSLELAVHNEQFF. The CDR3 nucleotides read TGTGCCAGCAGCTTAGAACTAGCGGTACACAATGAGCAGTTCTTC. This rearrangement joins TRBV7-2 to TRBJ2-1; 8 bases fit TRBD2. Germline V gene sequence: CDR1 SGHTA, CDR2 FQGNSA. The CDR3 length is 15 residues. Trimming at V came to 1 base and at J to 5 bases, leaving 4 bases not matched to a gene.

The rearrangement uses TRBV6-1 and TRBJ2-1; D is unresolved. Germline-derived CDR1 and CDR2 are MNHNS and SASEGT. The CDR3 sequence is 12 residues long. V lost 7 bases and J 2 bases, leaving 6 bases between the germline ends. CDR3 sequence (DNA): TGTGCCAGCACAAGTACCTACAATGAGCAGTTCTTC. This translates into CASTSTYNEQFF.

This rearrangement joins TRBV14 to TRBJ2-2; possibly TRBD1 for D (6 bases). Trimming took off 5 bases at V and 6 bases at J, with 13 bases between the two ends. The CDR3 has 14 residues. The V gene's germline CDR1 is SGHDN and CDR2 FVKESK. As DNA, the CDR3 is TGTGCCAGCAGCAAAGGGGCAGGGGCCGGGGAGCTGTTTTTT. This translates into CASSKGAGAGELFF.

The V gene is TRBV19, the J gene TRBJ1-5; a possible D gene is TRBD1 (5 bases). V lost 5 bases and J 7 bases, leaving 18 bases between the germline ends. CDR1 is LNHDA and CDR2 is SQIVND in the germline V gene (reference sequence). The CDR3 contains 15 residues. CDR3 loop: CASSREKGTGQPQHF. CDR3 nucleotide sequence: TGTGCCAGTAGTCGCGAAAAAGGGACGGGCCAGCCCCAGCATTTT.

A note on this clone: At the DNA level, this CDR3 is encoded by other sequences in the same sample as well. This CDR3 reads CASSYSTGRSYEQYF. CDR3 in DNA: TGTGCCAGCAGTTACTCGACCGGGAGATCCTACGAGCAGTACTTC. The chain employs TRBV6-5 and TRBJ2-7, with D perhaps matching TRBD2 (6 bases). V was cut by 0 bases and J by 1 base, with 10 bases left in between. This CDR3 spans 15 amino acids. CDR1 and CDR2 (germline): MNHEY, SVGAGI.

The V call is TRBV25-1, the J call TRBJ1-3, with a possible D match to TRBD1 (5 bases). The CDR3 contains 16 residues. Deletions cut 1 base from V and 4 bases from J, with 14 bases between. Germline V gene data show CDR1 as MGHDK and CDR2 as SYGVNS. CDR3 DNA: TGTGCCAGCAGTGAATCAGGGATGGGTCCCGGAAACACCATATATTTT. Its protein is CASSESGMGPGNTIYF.

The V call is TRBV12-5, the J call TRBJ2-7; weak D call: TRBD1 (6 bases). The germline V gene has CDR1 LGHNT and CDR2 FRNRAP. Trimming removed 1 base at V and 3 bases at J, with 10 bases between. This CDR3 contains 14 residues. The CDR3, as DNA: TGTGCTAGTGGTTTGGGGACAGCATTCTACGAGCAGTACTTC. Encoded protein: CASGLGTAFYEQYF.

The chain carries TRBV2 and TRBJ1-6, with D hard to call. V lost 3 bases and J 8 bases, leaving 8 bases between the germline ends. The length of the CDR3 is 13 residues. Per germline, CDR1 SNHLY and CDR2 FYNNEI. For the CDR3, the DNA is TGTGCCAGCAGTGACAGAGACGATTCACCCCTCCACTTT. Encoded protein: CASSDRDDSPLHF.

The DNA of the CDR3 is TGTGCCAGCAGCTCCGGGACAGGGGGAGAGACCCAGTACTTC. This gives the protein CASSSGTGGETQYF. The chain links TRBV7-8 to TRBJ2-5; 11 bases agree with TRBD1. The CDR3 is 14 amino acids. J gave up 4 bases and V 4 bases, and 2 bases lay outside the gene matches. Germline lookup yields CDR1 SGHVS and CDR2 FQNEAQ.

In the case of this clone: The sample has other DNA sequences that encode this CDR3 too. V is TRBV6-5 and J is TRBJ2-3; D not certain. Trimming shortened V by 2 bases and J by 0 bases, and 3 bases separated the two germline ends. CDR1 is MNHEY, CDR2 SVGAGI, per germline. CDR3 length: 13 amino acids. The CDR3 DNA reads TGTGCCAGCAGTTACCCGAGCACAGATACGCAGTATTTT. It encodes CASSYPSTDTQYF.

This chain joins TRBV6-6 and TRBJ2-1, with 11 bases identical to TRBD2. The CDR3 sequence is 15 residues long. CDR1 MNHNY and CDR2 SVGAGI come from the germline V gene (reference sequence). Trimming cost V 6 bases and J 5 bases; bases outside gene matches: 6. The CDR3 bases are TGTGCCAGCAGACGCAAGACTAGCGGGGACAATGAGCAGTTCTTC. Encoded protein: CASRRKTSGDNEQFF.

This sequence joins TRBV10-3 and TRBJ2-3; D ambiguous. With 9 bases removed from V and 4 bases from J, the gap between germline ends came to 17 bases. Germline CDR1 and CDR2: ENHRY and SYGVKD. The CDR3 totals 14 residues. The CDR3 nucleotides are TGTGCCATAGCCACGGCCGCGCGTCCAGATACGCAGTATTTT. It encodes CAIATAARPDTQYF.

CDR3 protein: CASSLDRGYNSPLHF. DNA of the CDR3: TGTGCCAGCAGCTTAGACAGGGGCTATAATTCACCCCTCCACTTT. The V gene is TRBV11-1, the J gene TRBJ1-6, with TRBD1 matching 7 bases. The CDR3 extends over 15 amino acids. Germline values: CDR1 SGHAT, CDR2 FQDESV (reference sequence). Trimming took 1 base from V and 3 from J; bases not matched to a gene: 0.